These 15 T cell receptor beta chains were all obtained from the same sample, sequenced in a study of human T cells and chemical hapten exposure. Sample time point: patch test 3, about 24 weeks after DPC sensitization. The treatment is: therapeutic diphenylcyclopropenone sensitization with weekly scalp DPC. TCRdb recomputed calls from the RACE reads with MiXCR, one row per CDR3 protein. This table has 150,000 to 200,000 distinct CDR3 sequences, approximately 26% appearing once. The sequencing here drew on whole blood, taken in connection with sensitization to the hapten diphenylcyclopropenone (DPC). The receptors come from a woman in her forties with alopecia areata. Some clones in this sample may be carry-over from other donors' samples.

The V call is TRBV28, the J call TRBJ2-1; the D gene is possibly TRBD2 (6 bases). With 6 bases removed from V and 6 bases from J, the gap between germline ends came to 18 bases. The CDR3 is 15 residues long. Germline CDR1 reads MDHEN; CDR2 reads SYDVKM. The CDR3 spells CASSRRGSFVNEQFF. As DNA, the CDR3 is TGTGCCAGCAGCCGACGGGGGAGTTTCGTCAATGAGCAGTTCTTC.

The gene calls are TRBV27 and TRBJ2-1, with TRBD1 matching 10 bases. J was trimmed by 6 bases and V by 2 bases; bases with no gene match: 4. This CDR3 contains 15 residues. Germline V gene data show CDR1 as MNHEY and CDR2 as SMNVEV (reference sequence). CDR3 amino acids: CASSLGTGVFNEQFF. In DNA, the CDR3 is TGTGCCAGCAGTTTAGGGACAGGGGTTTTCAATGAGCAGTTCTTC.

This clonotype was counted many times. The rearrangement joins TRBV6-5 to TRBJ1-1; tentative D call: TRBD1 (6 bases). Trimming left V 0 bases short and J 0 bases short, with 11 bases between. CDR1 is MNHEY, CDR2 SVGAGI, per germline. The CDR3 contains 16 residues. As DNA, the CDR3 is TGTGCCAGCAGTTACTCGACGGGGGCGATGAACACTGAAGCTTTCTTT. Protein product: CASSYSTGAMNTEAFF.

This clonotype was seen a few times. V gene TRBV18 combines with J gene TRBJ1-5; D is unclear. CDR3 length: 15 residues. V lost 2 bases, J lost 4 bases, and 12 bases lay in between. CDR1 and CDR2 (germline): KGHSH, LQKENI. The CDR3 region is CASSPSRPPNQPQHF. The DNA for the CDR3 is TGTGCCAGCTCACCATCTCGCCCTCCTAATCAGCCCCAGCATTTT.

V is TRBV6-2 or TRBV6-3 and J is TRBJ2-1, with D perhaps matching TRBD2 (5 bases). There are 12 residues in the CDR3. The germline gives CDR1 MNHEY, CDR2 SVGEGT. V lost 0 bases to trimming and J lost 12 bases, with 9 bases between them. DNA of the CDR3: TGTGCCAGCAGTTACTCGAGCGGAATGCAGTTCTTC. Amino acids: CASSYSSGMQFF.

The sample holds a few counts of this clonotype. This rearrangement joins TRBV4-1 to TRBJ2-7, with D perhaps being TRBD1 or TRBD2 (5 bases each). The CDR3 runs to 15 residues. Deletions cut 4 bases from V and 5 bases from J, with 18 bases between. CDR1 and CDR2 from the germline V gene are MGHRA and YSYEKL. The CDR3 here is CASSRTRGVGNEQYF. The CDR3 nucleotides read TGCGCCAGCAGCCGCACGAGAGGGGTAGGGAACGAGCAGTACTTC.

This clonotype was detected only a few times. This chain joins TRBV20-1 and TRBJ2-7; no clear D. Germline CDR1 DFQATT, CDR2 SNEGSKA (reference sequence). There are 14 residues in the CDR3. V lost 5 bases and J lost 6, with 20 bases in between. CDR3 residues: CSASTLGHDREQYF. The CDR3 DNA reads TGCAGTGCTTCTACCCTGGGCCATGACCGCGAGCAGTACTTC.

The chain links TRBV2 to TRBJ2-5, with TRBD2 matching 11 bases. Germline loops: CDR1 SNHLY, CDR2 FYNNEI. The CDR3 is made up of 14 amino acids. V gave up 9 bases and J gave up 5 bases; unmatched junction bases: 8. CDR3 sequence reads: CASQLAGVGETQYF. CDR3 DNA sequence: TGTGCCAGTCAACTAGCGGGAGTAGGGGAGACCCAGTACTTC.

This clonotype was found a few times. This rearrangement joins TRBV12-3 or TRBV12-4 to TRBJ2-5; D is possibly TRBD1 (6 bases). V gave up 1 base and J gave up 13 bases, with 10 bases separating them. There are 11 residues in the CDR3. The CDR3 protein is CASSLGGTRYF. The CDR3, as DNA: TGTGCCAGCAGTTTAGGGGGGACACGGTACTTC.

This chain links TRBV28 with TRBJ1-6, with 7 positions matching TRBD1. This CDR3 is built from 18 residues. The trim removed 6 bases at V and 8 bases at J, leaving 19 bases unmatched. CDR1 and CDR2 (germline): MDHEN, SYDVKM. In DNA, the CDR3 is TGTGCCAGCAGGGCTCCCCTCGGACAGGCCCAAGGGGATTCACCCCTCCACTTT. Amino acid sequence: CASRAPLGQAQGDSPLHF.

The genes are TRBV6-2 or TRBV6-3 and TRBJ1-5, with a weak D call TRBD1 (5 bases). Germline loops: CDR1 MNHEY, CDR2 SVGEGT. Trimming removed 1 base at V and 1 base at J, with 11 bases between. The CDR3 covers 16 residues. Written as DNA, the CDR3 is TGTGCCAGCAGTTACTATGGCAGGGAGAGCAATCAGCCCCAGCATTTT. Its translation: CASSYYGRESNQPQHF.

CDR3 nucleotides: TGTGCCAGCAGCTTAGAAGGCAGGGGTCTCACAGATACGCAGTATTTT. Translating gives CASSLEGRGLTDTQYF. The J gene is TRBJ2-3, the V gene TRBV7-8, with a weak D call TRBD1 (6 bases). This CDR3 has 16 residues. Germline-derived CDR1 and CDR2 are SGHVS and FQNEAQ. V lost 1 base and J lost 2, with 13 bases in between. The whole variable domain, filled in from reference TRBV7-8 and TRBJ2-3, reads GAGVSQSPRYKVAKRGQDVALRCDPISGHVSLFWYQQALGQGPEFLTYFQNEAQLDKSGLPSDRFFAERPEGSVSTLKIQRTQQEDSAVYLCASSLEGRGLTDTQYFGPGTRLTVL.

Concerning this clonotype: A much bigger clone sits one base away, suggesting this may be a read error. V usage is TRBV10-3 and J usage is TRBJ2-2; D is unclear. The CDR3 runs 12 residues. Trimming stripped 3 bases from V and 7 bases from J, with 6 bases between. Germline loops: CDR1 ENHRY, CDR2 SYGVKD. The DNA for the CDR3 is TGTGCCATCAGTGACCCCTACGGGGAGCTGTTTTTT. It codes for CAISDPYGELFF.

This clonotype was counted ten times or more. This chain links TRBV29-1 with TRBJ2-5, with 11 positions matching TRBD2. The length of the CDR3 is 15 residues. Germline values: CDR1 SQVTM, CDR2 ANQGSEA. The V segment lost 1 base and the J segment 5 bases; nucleotides outside the gene matches: 6. The CDR3 DNA is TGCAGCGTTGAAGGGGGGACTAGCGGATGGGAGACCCAGTACTTC. Its protein is CSVEGGTSGWETQYF.

This clonotype showed up just a few times. The chain links TRBV7-8 to TRBJ2-2, with 8 bases lining up with TRBD2. The ends lost 0 bases at V and 6 bases at J; junction bases unmatched: 6. The CDR3 has 16 residues. Germline loops: CDR1 SGHVS, CDR2 FQNEAQ. CDR3 amino acids: CASSLASTSGAGELFF. CDR3 sequence (DNA): TGTGCCAGCAGCTTAGCTTCCACTAGCGGCGCCGGGGAGCTGTTTTTT.